What follows describes a single TCR beta chain. This record belongs to a study of radiation and T cells in renal cell carcinoma. Study background: Nephrectomy followed 15 Gy stereotactic body radiation by 4 weeks.

V was pared by 5 bases and J by 7 bases, with 7 bases of the junction left unmatched. From germline, CDR1 is SGHTA and CDR2 FQGNSA. The CDR3 has 14 residues. Clones were read by immunoSEQ multiplex PCR, and TCRdb kept only the in-frame ones, dropping some. This sample has some 150,000 clones, with around 78% found just once. Time point meaning: baseline pretreatment blood. Specified treatment: 15 Gy SBRT to primary tumor, nephrectomy 4 weeks later. This sequence originates from a woman in her forties or fifties with renal cell carcinoma. Sequenced material: blood, taken from a patient whose treatment included radiotherapy and nephrectomy. The chain recombines TRBV7-2 with TRBJ1-1; the match to TRBD1 covers 10 bases. Written as DNA, the CDR3 is TGTGCCAGCAGCCCTGGGACAGGGGTGGGTGAAGCTTTCTTT. Translating gives CASSPGTGVGEAFF.